This TCR beta chain was sequenced during a study of cytomegalovirus exposure and HLA in healthy donors. Whole-study results and caveats: The listing of 150 or so TCR beta chains classed them as cytomegalovirus-associated. Most TCR sequences were seen very rarely across donors, but some public TCRs occurred in many. Within the approximately 110 validation repertoires, first-cohort TCR clusters tended to co-occur, according to a later analysis. In vitro experiments confirmed that three CMV-associated chains were specific for CMV antigens.

A note on this clone: Its antigen is as yet unknown. Other DNA sequences in this specimen translate into the identical CDR3.

Profiled with immunoSEQ multiplex PCR; TCRdb holds only in-frame clones, not every one. Of hundreds of thousands of clones in the sample, roughly 90% were seen once. Trimming cost V 8 bases and J 0 bases, with 8 bases left between them. This CDR3 comprises 13 residues. The V gene's germline CDR1 is SNHLY and CDR2 FYNNEI. The clonotype was recovered from a woman aged 18-29 years in good health and CMV-seronegative. This rearrangement joins TRBV2 to TRBJ2-1; D is unclear. The source material was PBMCs. The DNA for the CDR3 is TGTGCCAGCTCCACAAGCTCCTACAATGAGCAGTTCTTC. Its translation: CASSTSSYNEQFF.